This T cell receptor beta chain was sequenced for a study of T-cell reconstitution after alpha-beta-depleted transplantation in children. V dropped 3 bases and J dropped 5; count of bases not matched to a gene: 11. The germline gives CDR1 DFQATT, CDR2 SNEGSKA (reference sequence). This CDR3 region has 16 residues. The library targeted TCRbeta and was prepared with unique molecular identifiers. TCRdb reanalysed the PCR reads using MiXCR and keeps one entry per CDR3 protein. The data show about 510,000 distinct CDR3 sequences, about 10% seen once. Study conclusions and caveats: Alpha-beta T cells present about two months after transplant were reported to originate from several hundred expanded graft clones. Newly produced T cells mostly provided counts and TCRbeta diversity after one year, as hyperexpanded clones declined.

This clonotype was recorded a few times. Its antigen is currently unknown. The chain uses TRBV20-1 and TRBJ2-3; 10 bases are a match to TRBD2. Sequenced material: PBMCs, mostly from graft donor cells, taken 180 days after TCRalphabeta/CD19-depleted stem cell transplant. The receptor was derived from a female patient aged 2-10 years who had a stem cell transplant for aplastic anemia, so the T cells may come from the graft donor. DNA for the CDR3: TGCAGTGCTAGTCGGCTAGCGGGAGAGGGTAGAGATACGCAGTATTTT. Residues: CSASRLAGEGRDTQYF.